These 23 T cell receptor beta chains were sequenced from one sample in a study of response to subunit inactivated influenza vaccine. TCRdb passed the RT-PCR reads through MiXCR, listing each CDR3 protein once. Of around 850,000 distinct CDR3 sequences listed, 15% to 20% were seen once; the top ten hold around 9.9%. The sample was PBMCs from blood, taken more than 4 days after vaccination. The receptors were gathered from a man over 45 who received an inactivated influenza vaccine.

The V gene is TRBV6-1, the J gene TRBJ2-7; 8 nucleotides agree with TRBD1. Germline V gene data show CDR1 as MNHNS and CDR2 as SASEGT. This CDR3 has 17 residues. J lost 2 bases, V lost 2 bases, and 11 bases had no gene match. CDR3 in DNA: TGTGCCAGCAGTGAACTCCATACCGGGACAGGCGCCTACGAGCAGTACTTC. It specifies CASSELHTGTGAYEQYF.

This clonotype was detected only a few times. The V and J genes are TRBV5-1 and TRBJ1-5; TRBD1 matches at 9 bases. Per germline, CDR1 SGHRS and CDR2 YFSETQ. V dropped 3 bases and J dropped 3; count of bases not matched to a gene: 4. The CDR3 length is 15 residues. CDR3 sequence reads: CASSWTGVDNQPQHF. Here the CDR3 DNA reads TGCGCCAGCAGCTGGACAGGGGTCGACAATCAGCCCCAGCATTTT.

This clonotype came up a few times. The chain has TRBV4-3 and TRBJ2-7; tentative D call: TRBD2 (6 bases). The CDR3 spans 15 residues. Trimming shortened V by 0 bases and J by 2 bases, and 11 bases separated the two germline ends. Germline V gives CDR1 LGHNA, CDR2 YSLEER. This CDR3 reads CASSQDHGGTYEQYF. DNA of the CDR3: TGCGCCAGCAGCCAAGATCACGGAGGGACCTACGAGCAGTACTTC.

The CDR3 DNA sequence: TGTGCCAGCAGCTTAGACAGGGGAATCACGGATACGCAGTATTTT. Amino acids: CASSLDRGITDTQYF. This chain links TRBV5-4 with TRBJ2-3, with 8 bases lining up with TRBD1. There are 15 residues in the CDR3. Unmatched junction bases numbered 8, after V lost 2 bases and J lost 6 bases. Per germline, CDR1 SGHNT and CDR2 YYREEE (reference sequence). The full variable domain, with the rest looked up from reference TRBV5-4 and TRBJ2-3, is ETGVTQSPTHLIKTRGQQVTLRCSSQSGHNTVSWYQQALGQGPQFIFQYYREEENGRGNFPPRFSGLQFPNYSSELNVNALELDDSALYLCASSLDRGITDTQYFGPGTRLTVL.

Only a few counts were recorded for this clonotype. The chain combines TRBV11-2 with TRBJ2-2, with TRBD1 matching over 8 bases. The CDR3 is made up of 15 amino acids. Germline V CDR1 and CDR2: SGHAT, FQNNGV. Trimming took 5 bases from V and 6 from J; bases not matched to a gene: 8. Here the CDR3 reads CASSLRQGTSGELFF. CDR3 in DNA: TGTGCCAGCAGCCTGAGACAGGGGACGTCCGGGGAGCTGTTTTTT.

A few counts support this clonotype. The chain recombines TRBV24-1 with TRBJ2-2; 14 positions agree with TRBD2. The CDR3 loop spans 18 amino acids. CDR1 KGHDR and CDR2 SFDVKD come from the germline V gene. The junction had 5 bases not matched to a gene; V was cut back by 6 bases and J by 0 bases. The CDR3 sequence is CATSQTTSGRANTGELFF. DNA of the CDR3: TGTGCCACCAGTCAAACGACTAGCGGGAGGGCGAACACCGGGGAGCTGTTTTTT.

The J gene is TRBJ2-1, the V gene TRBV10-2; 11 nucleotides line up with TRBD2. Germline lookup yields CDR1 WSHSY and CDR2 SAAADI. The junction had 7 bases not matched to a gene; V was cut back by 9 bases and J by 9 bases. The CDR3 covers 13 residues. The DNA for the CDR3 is TGCGCCAGTTTAGCGGGGGGGCCTACTGAGCAGTTCTTC. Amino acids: CASLAGGPTEQFF.

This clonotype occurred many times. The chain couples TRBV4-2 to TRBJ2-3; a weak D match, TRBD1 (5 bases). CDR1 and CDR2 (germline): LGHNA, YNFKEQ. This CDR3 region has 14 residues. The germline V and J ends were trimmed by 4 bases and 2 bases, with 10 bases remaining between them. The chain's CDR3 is CASSPRQTTDTQYF. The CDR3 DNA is TGTGCCAGCAGCCCCCGACAGACCACAGATACGCAGTATTTT.

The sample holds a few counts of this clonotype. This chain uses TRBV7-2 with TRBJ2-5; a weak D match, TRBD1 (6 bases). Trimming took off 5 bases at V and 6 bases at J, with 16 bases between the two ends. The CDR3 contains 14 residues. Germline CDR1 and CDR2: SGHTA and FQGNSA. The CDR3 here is CASSPRQAMQTQYF. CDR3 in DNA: TGTGCCAGCAGCCCTCGACAGGCGATGCAGACCCAGTACTTC.

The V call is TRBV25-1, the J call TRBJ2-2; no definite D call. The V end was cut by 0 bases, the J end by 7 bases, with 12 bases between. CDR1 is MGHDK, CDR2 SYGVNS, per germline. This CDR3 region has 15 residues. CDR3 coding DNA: TGTGCCAGCAGTGAATATTTACCGGTCGGCGGGGAGCTGTTTTTT. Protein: CASSEYLPVGGELFF.

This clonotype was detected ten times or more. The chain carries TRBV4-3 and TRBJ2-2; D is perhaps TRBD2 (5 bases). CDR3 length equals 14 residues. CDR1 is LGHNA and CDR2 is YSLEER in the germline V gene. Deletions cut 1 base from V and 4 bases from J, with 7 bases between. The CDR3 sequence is CASSQVEGTGELFF. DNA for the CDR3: TGCGCCAGCAGCCAAGTTGAGGGCACCGGGGAGCTGTTTTTT.

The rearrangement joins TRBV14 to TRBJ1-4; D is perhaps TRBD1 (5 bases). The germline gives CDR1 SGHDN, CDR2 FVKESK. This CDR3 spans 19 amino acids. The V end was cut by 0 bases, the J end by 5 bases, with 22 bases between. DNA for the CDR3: TGTGCCAGCAGCCAAGATCGGAACCCTTCGGGGCGCAAGAATGAAAAACTGTTTTTT. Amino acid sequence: CASSQDRNPSGRKNEKLFF.

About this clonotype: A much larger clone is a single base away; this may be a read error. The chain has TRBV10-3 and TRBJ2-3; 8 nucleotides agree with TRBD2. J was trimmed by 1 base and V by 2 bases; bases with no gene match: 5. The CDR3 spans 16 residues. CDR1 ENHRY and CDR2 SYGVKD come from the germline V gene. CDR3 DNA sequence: TGTGCCATCAGTGAGGGGATGACTAGCGGCACAGATACGCAGTATTTT. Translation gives CAISEGMTSGTDTQYF.

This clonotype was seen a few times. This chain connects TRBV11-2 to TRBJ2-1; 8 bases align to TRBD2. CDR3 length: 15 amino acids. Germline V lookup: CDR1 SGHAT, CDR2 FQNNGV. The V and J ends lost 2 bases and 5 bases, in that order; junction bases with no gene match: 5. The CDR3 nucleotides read TGTGCCAGCAGCTTACTGTATAGCGGGAACAATGAGCAGTTCTTC. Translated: CASSLLYSGNNEQFF.

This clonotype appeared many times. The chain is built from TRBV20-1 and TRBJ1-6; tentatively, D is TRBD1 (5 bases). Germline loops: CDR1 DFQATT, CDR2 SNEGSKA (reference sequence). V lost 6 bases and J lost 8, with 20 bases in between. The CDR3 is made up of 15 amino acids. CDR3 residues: CSAKHGRVTYSPLHF. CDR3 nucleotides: TGCAGTGCCAAGCATGGCAGGGTGACTTATTCACCCCTCCACTTT.

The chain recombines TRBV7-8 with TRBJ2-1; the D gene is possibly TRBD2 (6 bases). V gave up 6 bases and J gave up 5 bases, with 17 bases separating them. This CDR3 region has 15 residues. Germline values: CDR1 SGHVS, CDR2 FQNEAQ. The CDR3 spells CASSRIQRANNEQFF. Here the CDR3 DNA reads TGTGCCAGCAGTCGAATCCAGCGGGCGAACAATGAGCAGTTCTTC.

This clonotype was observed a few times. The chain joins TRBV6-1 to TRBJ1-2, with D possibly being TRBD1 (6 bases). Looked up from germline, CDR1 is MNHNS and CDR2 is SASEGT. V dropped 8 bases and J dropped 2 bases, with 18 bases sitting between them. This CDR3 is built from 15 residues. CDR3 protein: CASGDRGGRNYGYTF. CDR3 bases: TGTGCCAGCGGAGATCGGGGGGGCAGGAACTATGGCTACACCTTC.

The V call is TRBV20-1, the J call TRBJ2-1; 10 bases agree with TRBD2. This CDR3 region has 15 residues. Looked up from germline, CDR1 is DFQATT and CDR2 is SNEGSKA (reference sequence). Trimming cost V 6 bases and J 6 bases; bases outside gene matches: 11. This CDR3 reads CSAIQLAGILNEQFF. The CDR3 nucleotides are TGCAGTGCCATACAACTAGCGGGAATTCTCAATGAGCAGTTCTTC.

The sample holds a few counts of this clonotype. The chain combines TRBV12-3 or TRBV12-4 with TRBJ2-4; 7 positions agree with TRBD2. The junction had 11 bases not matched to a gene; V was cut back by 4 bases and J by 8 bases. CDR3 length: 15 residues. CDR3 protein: CASSSPTSLNYIQYF. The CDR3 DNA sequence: TGTGCCAGCAGTTCCCCGACTAGCTTGAATTACATTCAGTACTTC.

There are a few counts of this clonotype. The CDR3 loop reads CSAGRGGHAKNIQYF. DNA for the CDR3: TGCAGTGCTGGACGGGGGGGGCATGCCAAAAACATTCAGTACTTC. This chain uses TRBV20-1 with TRBJ2-4; 8 bases are a match to TRBD2. This CDR3 comprises 15 residues. Germline V CDR1 and CDR2: DFQATT, SNEGSKA (reference sequence). V lost 5 bases and J lost 1; bases outside the gene matches: 7.

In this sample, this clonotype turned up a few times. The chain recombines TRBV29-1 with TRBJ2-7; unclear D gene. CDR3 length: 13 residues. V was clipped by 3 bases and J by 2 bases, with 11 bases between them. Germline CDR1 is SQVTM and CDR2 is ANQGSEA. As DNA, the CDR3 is TGCAGCGTTGAGGGCAGTGAGACCTACGAGCAGTACTTC. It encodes CSVEGSETYEQYF.

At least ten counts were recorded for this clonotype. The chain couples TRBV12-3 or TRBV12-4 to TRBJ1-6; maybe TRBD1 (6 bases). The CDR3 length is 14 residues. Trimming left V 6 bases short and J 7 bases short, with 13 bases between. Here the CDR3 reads CASSHGTHNSPLHF. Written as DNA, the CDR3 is TGTGCCAGCAGCCACGGGACACACAATTCACCCCTCCACTTT.

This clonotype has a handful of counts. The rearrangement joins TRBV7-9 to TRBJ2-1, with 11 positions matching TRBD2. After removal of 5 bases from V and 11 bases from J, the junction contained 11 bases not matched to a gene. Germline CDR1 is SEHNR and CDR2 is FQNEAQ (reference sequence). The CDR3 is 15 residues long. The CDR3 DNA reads TGTGCCAGCAGCGTACCGGGACTAGCGGACGTAAAGCAGTTCTTC. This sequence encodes CASSVPGLADVKQFF.